One and the same sample provided the 31 T cell receptor beta chains below, sequenced in a study of OX40 agonist ivuxolimab in advanced cancers. Libraries were made using the immunoSEQ multiplex PCR assay. The table comes from immuneACCESS by way of TCRdb, which keeps in-frame sequences with V and J called. Part of the clones is missing from these tables; in studies checked, under half for an unresolved V gene and the rest for unknown reasons. The sample records 69,000 or so clones, 70% to 90% of which are singletons. The top ten clonotypes cover approximately 0.6% of the sample. Sequencing used CD4+ or CD8+ T cells sorted from blood, obtained in a trial of the OX40 agonist ivuxolimab. Source of these receptors: an adult with an advanced solid tumor such as melanoma, head and neck, liver or kidney cancer.

This clone was counted once. This sequence joins TRBV7-9 and TRBJ1-1; the D gene is possibly TRBD1 (5 bases). Germline loops: CDR1 SEHNR, CDR2 FQNEAQ (reference sequence). This CDR3 is built from 13 residues. V lost 3 bases and J 4 bases, leaving 9 bases between the germline ends. The CDR3 loop is CASSFGGGTEAFF. The CDR3 DNA follows: TGTGCCAGCAGCTTTGGGGGAGGCACTGAAGCTTTCTTT.

The CDR3 loop is CASSRGQIGAAEQYF. CDR3 coding DNA: TGTGCCAGCAGCAGGGGGCAGATCGGGGCTGCCGAGCAGTACTTC. The chain joins TRBV9 to TRBJ2-7; 7 bases are shared with TRBD1. The CDR3 length is 15 residues. Trimming took 4 bases from V and 6 from J; bases not matched to a gene: 13. Germline CDR1 reads SGDLS; CDR2 reads YYNGEE.

The chain combines TRBV11-2 with TRBJ1-4, with D hard to call. The CDR3 has 17 residues. The ends were cut back, 4 bases at V and 1 base at J, with 16 bases in the middle. Germline CDR1 is SGHAT and CDR2 is FQNNGV. The CDR3 reads CASSYRTIRGTNEKLFF. CDR3 DNA: TGTGCCAGCAGCTACCGGACCATTCGGGGAACTAATGAAAAACTGTTTTTT.

J is TRBJ2-2 and V is TRBV2, with D perhaps matching TRBD1 (6 bases). Trimming left V 7 bases short and J 8 bases short, with 17 bases between. Germline-derived CDR1 and CDR2 are SNHLY and FYNNEI. The CDR3 has 14 residues. The CDR3 sequence is CASNPRQGTGELFF. Written as DNA, the CDR3 is TGTGCCAGCAATCCCCGGCAGGGGACAGGGGAGCTGTTTTTT. Variable domain in full (rest from reference TRBV2 and TRBJ2-2): EPEVTQTPSHQVTQMGQEVILRCVPISNHLYFYWYRQILGQKVEFLVSFYNNEISEKSEIFDDQFSVERPDGSNFTLKIRSTKLEDSAMYFCASNPRQGTGELFFGEGSRLTVL.

J is TRBJ1-1 and V is TRBV19, with D hard to call. CDR3 size: 14 residues. Trimming took 7 bases from V and 3 from J, leaving 15 bases between them. Germline CDR1 is LNHDA and CDR2 is SQIVND (reference sequence). The CDR3 DNA sequence: TGTGCCAGTATCTACGAAGGCGGTTACACTGAAGCTTTCTTT. This sequence encodes CASIYEGGYTEAFF.

The genes are TRBV20-1 and TRBJ1-2, with 12 nucleotides matching TRBD1. Germline lookup yields CDR1 DFQATT and CDR2 SNEGSKA (reference sequence). The CDR3 extends over 11 amino acids. For the CDR3, the DNA is TGCATAGGGGACAGGGGGCAAGGCTACACCTTC. Its translation: CIGDRGQGYTF.

CDR3 region: CASRGGETGGEKLFF. CDR3 DNA: TGTGCCAGCAGAGGGGGCGAAACAGGGGGAGAAAAACTGTTTTTT. The V and J genes are TRBV7-9 and TRBJ1-4; 8 bases map to TRBD1. The CDR3 consists of 15 residues. V dropped 6 bases and J dropped 8; count of bases not matched to a gene: 11. Germline CDR1 reads SEHNR; CDR2 reads FQNEAQ (reference sequence).

J is TRBJ1-5 and V is TRBV28; 9 bases fit TRBD1. V gave up 4 bases and J gave up 7 bases; unmatched junction bases: 11. CDR1 is MDHEN and CDR2 is SYDVKM in the germline V gene. The CDR3 is 16 amino acids. The CDR3 is CASSSPGQGGGQPQHF. CDR3 coding DNA: TGTGCCAGCAGTTCTCCGGGACAGGGCGGAGGACAGCCCCAGCATTTT.

This chain connects TRBV4-1 to TRBJ2-3; 11 bases match TRBD1. The CDR3 totals 18 residues. The V and J ends lost 0 bases and 4 bases, in that order; junction bases with no gene match: 9. Germline V gene data show CDR1 as MGHRA and CDR2 as YSYEKL. The CDR3 loop is CASSQDWTGGLVADTQYF. In DNA, the CDR3 is TGCGCCAGCAGCCAAGACTGGACAGGGGGCCTTGTGGCAGATACGCAGTATTTT.

The chain links TRBV29-1 to TRBJ1-2; TRBD1 might be the D (5 bases). The CDR3 is 14 residues long. V was shortened by 5 bases and J by 0 bases, with 13 bases between the two germline ends. CDR1 and CDR2 from the germline V gene are SQVTM and ANQGSEA. In DNA form, the CDR3 reads TGCAGCGTTCCTTCCGGGGCGTCTAACTATGGCTACACCTTC. Amino acid sequence: CSVPSGASNYGYTF. Supplemented by reference TRBV29-1 and TRBJ1-2, the full variable domain reads SAVISQKPSRDICQRGTSLTIQCQVDSQVTMMFWYRQQPGQSLTLIATANQGSEATYESGFVIDKFPISRPNLTFSTLTVSNMSPEDSSIYLCSVPSGASNYGYTFGSGTRLTVV.

The chain employs TRBV6-5 and TRBJ2-2, with 9 bases that match TRBD1. The ends lost 5 bases at V and 3 bases at J; junction bases unmatched: 1. This CDR3 contains 14 residues. Per the germline V gene, CDR1 is MNHEY and CDR2 is SVGAGI. CDR3 in amino acids: CASSRQGDTGELFF. DNA of the CDR3: TGTGCCAGCAGTCGACAGGGGGACACCGGGGAGCTGTTTTTT.

The V call is TRBV28, the J call TRBJ1-6, with no clear D. Trimming took off 2 bases at V and 8 bases at J, with 10 bases between the two ends. Looked up from germline, CDR1 is MDHEN and CDR2 is SYDVKM. This CDR3 is built from 14 residues. The CDR3 sequence is CASSLGDGYSPLHF. Written as DNA, the CDR3 is TGTGCCAGCAGTTTAGGAGACGGATATTCACCCCTCCACTTT.

The V call is TRBV5-4, the J call TRBJ2-3; tentative D call: TRBD1 (6 bases). V shed 4 bases and J shed 4 bases, with 19 bases lying between them. From germline, CDR1 is SGHNT and CDR2 YYREEE (reference sequence). CDR3 length equals 16 residues. The CDR3 bases are TGTGCCAGCAGCAACTTACAGGGATTGTCTGCAGATACGCAGTATTTT. Protein: CASSNLQGLSADTQYF. Drawing the rest from reference TRBV5-4 and TRBJ2-3, the complete variable domain is ETGVTQSPTHLIKTRGQQVTLRCSSQSGHNTVSWYQQALGQGPQFIFQYYREEENGRGNFPPRFSGLQFPNYSSELNVNALELDDSALYLCASSNLQGLSADTQYFGPGTRLTVL.

The V gene is TRBV28, the J gene TRBJ1-1, with D perhaps matching TRBD1 (6 bases). With 4 bases removed from V and 5 bases from J, the gap between germline ends came to 17 bases. This CDR3 region has 15 residues. Germline assignment: CDR1 MDHEN and CDR2 SYDVKM. The CDR3 loop reads CASSSLDSLRTEAFF. The CDR3 coding sequence is TGTGCCAGCAGTTCCTTGGACAGCCTAAGGACTGAAGCTTTCTTT. Full variable domain (rest looked up from reference TRBV28 and TRBJ1-1): DVKVTQSSRYLVKRTGEKVFLECVQDMDHENMFWYRQDPGLGLRLIYFSYDVKMKEKGDIPEGYSVSREKKERFSLILESASTNQTSMYLCASSSLDSLRTEAFFGQGTRLTVV.

The V call is TRBV5-1, the J call TRBJ1-1, with 7 nucleotides matching TRBD1. Germline V gives CDR1 SGHRS, CDR2 YFSETQ. Germline trimming cut 4 bases from V and 3 bases from J; bases unmatched to any gene: 6. This CDR3 contains 14 residues. The CDR3 nucleotides are TGCGCCAGCAGCCCCTACAGGGGAGACACTGAAGCTTTCTTT. Amino acid sequence: CASSPYRGDTEAFF.

The rearrangement links TRBV2 to TRBJ1-1; TRBD1 aligns across 8 bases. The CDR3 totals 13 residues. CDR1 is SNHLY, CDR2 FYNNEI, per germline. The J segment lost 1 base and the V segment lost 6 bases, leaving 1 base of the junction unmatched. CDR3 coding DNA: TGTGCCAGCAGGGGACAGGCGAACACTGAAGCTTTCTTT. The encoded protein is CASRGQANTEAFF.

The chain combines TRBV2 with TRBJ1-6; TRBD1 agrees at 7 bases. This CDR3 region has 15 residues. Germline CDR1 reads SNHLY; CDR2 reads FYNNEI. The trim removed 3 bases at V and 9 bases at J, leaving 8 bases unmatched. DNA for the CDR3: TGTGCCAGCAGTGAGCGGCAGGGGGTCGTTTCACCCCTCCACTTT. Protein sequence: CASSERQGVVSPLHF.

The count of this clone is one. V usage is TRBV12-5 and J usage is TRBJ1-5, with TRBD1 matching 8 bases. The CDR3 has 18 amino acids. V gave up 3 bases and J gave up 0 bases; unmatched junction bases: 10. Germline V gene sequence: CDR1 LGHNT, CDR2 FRNRAP. This CDR3 is CASGFGVGTGDSNQPQHF. The DNA of the CDR3 is TGTGCTAGTGGTTTTGGGGTAGGGACAGGTGATAGCAATCAGCCCCAGCATTTT.

The chain uses TRBV19 and TRBJ2-6, with D unclear. Trimming removed 6 bases at V and 9 bases at J, with 12 bases between. Germline-derived CDR1 and CDR2 are LNHDA and SQIVND (reference sequence). The CDR3 is 13 amino acids. CDR3 nucleotides: TGTGCCAGTAGCTTAAACGAAGACAACGTCCTGACTTTC. Translating gives CASSLNEDNVLTF.

V usage is TRBV5-1 and J usage is TRBJ2-2; no firm D call. Per the germline V gene, CDR1 is SGHRS and CDR2 is YFSETQ. The V end lost 2 bases, the J end lost 4 bases, and 6 bases lay between the germline ends. This CDR3 has 13 amino acids. For the CDR3, the DNA is TGCGCCAGCAGCTTAGTTCCCACCGGGGAGCTGTTTTTT. This encodes CASSLVPTGELFF.

The chain carries TRBV9 and TRBJ1-2; D call uncertain. The germline V gene has CDR1 SGDLS and CDR2 YYNGEE. V gave up 3 bases and J gave up 0 bases, with 12 bases separating them. This CDR3 spans 15 amino acids. CDR3 protein: CASSADPDANYGYTF. The CDR3 DNA sequence: TGTGCCAGCAGCGCCGACCCCGACGCTAACTATGGCTACACCTTC.

The rearrangement joins TRBV27 to TRBJ2-7; 10 positions agree with TRBD1. Germline V gene data show CDR1 as MNHEY and CDR2 as SMNVEV (reference sequence). V lost 5 bases to trimming and J lost 5 bases; unmatched junction nucleotides: 3. The CDR3 totals 13 residues. CDR3 bases: TGTGCCAGCAGTCCGGGACAGGGGAACGAGCAGTACTTC. Encoded protein: CASSPGQGNEQYF.

The chain recombines TRBV6-5 with TRBJ2-1, with D possibly TRBD2 on 5 matching bases. Trimming shortened V by 0 bases and J by 8 bases, and 8 bases separated the two germline ends. CDR1 is MNHEY and CDR2 is SVGAGI in the germline V gene. This CDR3 has 13 residues. In DNA form, the CDR3 reads TGTGCCAGCAGTTACTCGACGGGGTATGAGCAGTTCTTC. Protein sequence: CASSYSTGYEQFF.

The chain recombines TRBV7-9 with TRBJ2-1; D ambiguous. The V gene's germline CDR1 is SEHNR and CDR2 FQNEAQ (reference sequence). The CDR3 length is 11 residues. Trimming pared 3 bases from V and 5 bases from J, leaving 2 bases between. In DNA, the CDR3 is TGTGCCAGCAGCTTGGACAATGAGCAGTTCTTC. It specifies CASSLDNEQFF.

This clone was counted a few times. This sequence joins TRBV5-1 and TRBJ1-3; 7 nucleotides agree with TRBD1. V was clipped by 6 bases and J by 1 base; unmatched bases: 7. Germline CDR1 SGHRS, CDR2 YFSETQ. This CDR3 region has 15 residues. CDR3 sequence (DNA): TGCGCCAGCAAAGGGACAGCGACATCTGGAAACACCATATATTTT. Its protein is CASKGTATSGNTIYF.

J is TRBJ2-7 and V is TRBV5-1; unclear D gene. The CDR3 has 14 residues. CDR1 and CDR2 (germline): SGHRS, YFSETQ. Trimming left V 0 bases short and J 1 base short, with 8 bases between. DNA for the CDR3: TGCGCCAGCAGCTTGGCCATCGGGTCCTACGAGCAGTACTTC. This translates into CASSLAIGSYEQYF.

This chain joins TRBV7-9 and TRBJ1-1, with 7 bases aligning to TRBD1. V lost 3 bases and J lost 1; bases outside the gene matches: 5. The CDR3 spans 15 residues. CDR1 and CDR2 (germline): SEHNR, FQNEAQ (reference sequence). The CDR3 DNA reads as TGTGCCAGCAGCTTTTCGGGACAGCCGAACACTGAAGCTTTCTTT. As protein: CASSFSGQPNTEAFF.

In its sample, this clone was seen a few times. The chain joins TRBV7-9 to TRBJ1-6, with D perhaps matching TRBD1 (6 bases). Germline-derived CDR1 and CDR2 are SEHNR and FQNEAQ (reference sequence). V shed 3 bases and J shed 3 bases, with 9 bases lying between them. This CDR3 has 15 amino acids. CDR3 sequence: CASSLGALYNSPLHF. The CDR3 DNA reads TGTGCCAGCAGCTTGGGGGCTCTCTATAATTCACCCCTCCACTTT.

This sequence joins TRBV5-6 and TRBJ2-7, with D perhaps matching TRBD1 or TRBD2 (6 bases each). This CDR3 is built from 15 residues. Germline V gene data show CDR1 as SGHDT and CDR2 as YYEEEE. Between the trimmed V and J ends, which lost 0 bases and 1 base, there was a span of 11 bases. CDR3 residues: CASSLEGGKSYEQYF. The CDR3, as DNA: TGTGCCAGCAGCTTGGAGGGGGGTAAGTCCTACGAGCAGTACTTC.

The V and J genes are TRBV2 and TRBJ1-5, with D hard to call. Germline assignment: CDR1 SNHLY and CDR2 FYNNEI. V gave up 6 bases and J gave up 4 bases, with 10 bases separating them. CDR3 length: 13 amino acids. CDR3 amino acids: CASRVSSNQPQHF. The DNA for the CDR3 is TGTGCCAGCAGAGTCAGCTCAAATCAGCCCCAGCATTTT.

The gene calls are TRBV15 and TRBJ2-6, with TRBD1 matching over 7 bases. The CDR3 contains 15 residues. Germline V gene sequence: CDR1 LNHNV, CDR2 YYDKDF (reference sequence). The J segment lost 2 bases and the V segment lost 5 bases, leaving 3 bases of the junction unmatched. For the CDR3, the DNA is TGTGCCACCAGCCTTGACAGGGCTGGGGCCAACGTCCTGACTTTC. Translating gives CATSLDRAGANVLTF.